This TCR beta chain is from a study of T-cell reconstitution after alpha-beta-depleted transplantation in children. Study-wide points: For some patients, TCRbeta diversity was high at day 60 because of recipient T cells and thymic progenitors that survived. Counts and diversity of T cells one year after transplant came mostly from newly produced T cells.

This clonotype has only a few counts. Its target is not known. The length of the CDR3 is 19 residues. Germline CDR1 ENHRY, CDR2 SYGVKD. V lost 0 bases and J 2 bases, leaving 23 bases between the germline ends. Library preparation (for TCRbeta) was performed with unique molecular identifiers. TCRdb passed the PCR reads through MiXCR, listing each CDR3 protein once. The table includes fewer than 400,000 distinct CDR3 sequences, approximately 23% detected once. This TCR came from a male patient younger than 18 who had a stem cell transplant for acute lymphoblastic leukemia, so the T cells may come from the graft donor. The chain links TRBV10-3 to TRBJ2-7; D may be TRBD2 (8 bases). Sequenced here: PBMCs, mostly from graft donor cells, sampled 180 days after TCRalphabeta/CD19-depleted stem cell transplant. The DNA for the CDR3 is TGTGCCATCAGTGAGTCGAAGTTGTCGGATAGCGGGACAGCCTACGAGCAGTACTTC. This translates into CAISESKLSDSGTAYEQYF.